Listed here are 29 T cell receptor beta chains from one sample, sequenced in a study of shared clonotypes between healthy human individuals. The repertoire was sequenced with immunoSEQ multiplex PCR; TCRdb's copy has only in-frame clones and lacks some. The profile shows about 2.4 million clones, more than 90% of them singletons. Material: naive CD4+ T cells sorted from blood. Subset denoted: CD45RA+ positively selected. All receptors come from a man aged 18 to 30 in good health.

The rearrangement uses TRBV25-1 and TRBJ2-2; D unresolved. The CDR3 covers 14 residues. Trimming took off 0 bases at V and 6 bases at J, with 8 bases between the two ends. Per germline, CDR1 MGHDK and CDR2 SYGVNS. DNA for the CDR3: TGTGCCAGCAGTGAATATTCTGTATCCGGGGAGCTGTTTTTT. It encodes CASSEYSVSGELFF.

For the CDR3, the DNA is TGTGCCAGCTCAGTTAGTCAACCCTACGAGCAGTACTTC. Translation: CASSVSQPYEQYF. The chain recombines TRBV18 with TRBJ2-7; D gene uncertain. This CDR3 has 13 amino acids. V was cut by 5 bases and J by 2 bases, with 10 bases left in between. Germline V gene lookup returns CDR1 KGHSH and CDR2 LQKENI.

The chain employs TRBV28 and TRBJ1-6, with D unclear. Germline V gene lookup returns CDR1 MDHEN and CDR2 SYDVKM. CDR3 length: 12 amino acids. V was pared by 3 bases and J by 8 bases, with 5 bases between. CDR3 amino acids: CASSLAHSPLHF. CDR3 nucleotide sequence: TGTGCCAGCAGTTTGGCCCATTCACCCCTCCACTTT. Full variable domain (missing parts from reference TRBV28 and TRBJ1-6): DVKVTQSSRYLVKRTGEKVFLECVQDMDHENMFWYRQDPGLGLRLIYFSYDVKMKEKGDIPEGYSVSREKKERFSLILESASTNQTSMYLCASSLAHSPLHFGNGTRLTVT.

The chain carries TRBV29-1 and TRBJ2-3; 8 bases fit TRBD2. Germline CDR1 reads SQVTM; CDR2 reads ANQGSEA. The CDR3 contains 10 residues. J gave up 10 bases and V 4 bases, and 1 base lay outside the gene matches. The CDR3 region is CSVVTSAQYF. CDR3 in DNA: TGCAGCGTTGTGACTAGCGCGCAGTATTTT.

A word on this clone: Other DNA sequences within the sample encode an identical CDR3. The DNA for the CDR3 is TGTGCCAGCAGCCGGACAGGGGGCAGCTACAATGAGCAGTTCTTC. Translation: CASSRTGGSYNEQFF. The chain has TRBV7-2 and TRBJ2-1; 11 nucleotides line up with TRBD1. Losses at the gene ends were 5 bases for V and 3 bases for J; bases not matched to a gene: 3. Germline V gene data show CDR1 as SGHTA and CDR2 as FQGNSA. There are 15 residues in the CDR3.

For the CDR3, the DNA is TGTGCCAGCAGTTTGAAGGCTAGCCCATCCGCGGGTGAGCAGTTCTTC. Translating it yields CASSLKASPSAGEQFF. The chain links TRBV27 to TRBJ2-1; D is perhaps TRBD2 (5 bases). Germline lookup yields CDR1 MNHEY and CDR2 SMNVEV (reference sequence). This CDR3 is 16 amino acids long. The V and J ends lost 3 bases and 9 bases respectively, with 21 bases between them.

This clone was observed a single time. This chain connects TRBV19 to TRBJ1-4; TRBD1 aligns across 10 bases. V lost 3 bases, J lost 10 bases, and 5 bases stayed unmatched. The CDR3 is 14 residues long. Looked up from germline, CDR1 is LNHDA and CDR2 is SQIVND (reference sequence). In DNA, the CDR3 is TGTGCCAGTAGTATCCCTGGGACAGGGGTAAAACTGTTTTTT. Translating it yields CASSIPGTGVKLFF.

This clone was picked up one time. The V gene is TRBV7-9, the J gene TRBJ2-7, with 9 bases identical to TRBD1. This CDR3 comprises 16 residues. Germline CDR1 reads SEHNR; CDR2 reads FQNEAQ (reference sequence). J lost 2 bases, V lost 7 bases, and 12 bases had no gene match. Here the CDR3 DNA reads TGTGCCAGCACCGAAGTGGGACAGGGAGTGGCCTACGAGCAGTACTTC. Translation: CASTEVGQGVAYEQYF.

J is TRBJ1-1 and V is TRBV7-3; D not certain. This CDR3 spans 12 amino acids. Trimming pared 10 bases from V and 0 bases from J, leaving 9 bases between. Germline assignment: CDR1 SGHTA and CDR2 FQGTGA. CDR3 coding DNA: TGTGCCACAGGCAGGCTGAACACTGAAGCTTTCTTT. Translated: CATGRLNTEAFF. The full variable domain, its missing parts supplied by reference TRBV7-3 and TRBJ1-1, is GAGVSQTPSNKVTEKGKYVELRCDPISGHTALYWYRQSLGQGPEFLIYFQGTGAADDSGLPNDRFFAVRPEGSVSTLKIQRTERGDSAVYLCATGRLNTEAFFGQGTRLTVV.

This rearrangement joins TRBV5-4 to TRBJ2-3, with D maybe TRBD2 (6 bases). The CDR3 consists of 14 residues. Germline V gene sequence: CDR1 SGHNT, CDR2 YYREEE (reference sequence). V lost 2 bases, J lost 4 bases, and 11 bases lay in between. CDR3 in amino acids: CASSFTGSSDTQYF. The CDR3 DNA follows: TGTGCCAGCAGCTTTACCGGGAGTTCAGATACGCAGTATTTT.

The V gene is TRBV12-5, the J gene TRBJ1-6, with D unclear. The CDR3 is 15 amino acids. Germline V lookup: CDR1 LGHNT, CDR2 FRNRAP. V was cut by 6 bases and J by 0 bases, with 9 bases left in between. The CDR3 bases are TGTGCTAGTGGGTCCTTAGGCTCCTATAATTCACCCCTCCACTTT. Encoded protein: CASGSLGSYNSPLHF.

The rearrangement uses TRBV7-2 and TRBJ2-2, with D perhaps TRBD1 or TRBD2 (5 bases each). CDR3 length: 13 residues. V was shortened by 5 bases and J by 10 bases, with 14 bases between the two germline ends. CDR1 is SGHTA and CDR2 is FQGNSA in the germline V gene. In DNA form, the CDR3 reads TGTGCCAGCAGCCAGCGAGAGGGGTCGGAGCTGTTTTTT. Translated, it gives CASSQREGSELFF.

The J gene is TRBJ2-7, the V gene TRBV4-3; 7 bases align to TRBD1. Germline V gene data show CDR1 as LGHNA and CDR2 as YSLEER. V was clipped by 4 bases and J by 6 bases; unmatched bases: 15. This CDR3 has 16 amino acids. The chain's CDR3 is CASSRPTGSDRFEQYF. DNA of the CDR3: TGCGCCAGCAGCCGCCCGACAGGGTCGGATCGGTTCGAGCAGTACTTC.

This clone was seen a single time. The V gene is TRBV10-3, the J gene TRBJ2-2; D gene ambiguous. Looked up from germline, CDR1 is ENHRY and CDR2 is SYGVKD. Trimming removed 10 bases from V and 0 bases from J, with 12 bases in between. CDR3 length equals 14 residues. Here the CDR3 reads CATKGHSNTGELFF. The CDR3 DNA sequence: TGTGCCACCAAAGGGCATTCGAACACCGGGGAGCTGTTTTTT.

The chain recombines TRBV7-2 with TRBJ2-7; D uncertain. Germline values: CDR1 SGHTA, CDR2 FQGNSA. The CDR3 totals 13 residues. Deletions cut 3 bases from V and 1 base from J, with 7 bases between. CDR3 sequence reads: CASSFRTSYEQYF. DNA for the CDR3: TGTGCCAGCAGCTTCAGGACGTCCTACGAGCAGTACTTC.

This chain connects TRBV28 to TRBJ1-1; D remains unclear. Looked up from germline, CDR1 is MDHEN and CDR2 is SYDVKM. This CDR3 comprises 15 residues. The V end lost 4 bases, the J end lost 0 bases, and 12 bases lay between the germline ends. As DNA, the CDR3 is TGTGCCAGCAGTTCGCCGGGAGACATGAACACTGAAGCTTTCTTT. This encodes CASSSPGDMNTEAFF.

The chain uses TRBV29-1 and TRBJ1-1; D unresolved. This CDR3 is 13 amino acids long. Deletions cut 5 bases from V and 0 bases from J, with 10 bases between. Germline V gene data show CDR1 as SQVTM and CDR2 as ANQGSEA. Here the CDR3 reads CSVLAVMNTEAFF. In DNA, the CDR3 is TGCAGCGTTCTGGCCGTCATGAACACTGAAGCTTTCTTT.

This clone appeared once. V gene TRBV28 combines with J gene TRBJ1-2, with D possibly TRBD1 on 5 matching bases. Trimming cost V 3 bases and J 8 bases, with 19 bases left between them. Germline CDR1 is MDHEN and CDR2 is SYDVKM. The CDR3 consists of 15 residues. The CDR3 is CASSFPGLLLGGYTF. CDR3 coding DNA: TGTGCCAGCAGTTTCCCGGGACTCCTTCTTGGGGGCTACACCTTC.

The genes are TRBV19 and TRBJ2-1; D is perhaps TRBD1 (6 bases). The CDR3 covers 16 residues. Germline CDR1 is LNHDA and CDR2 is SQIVND (reference sequence). V lost 4 bases, J lost 2 bases, and 15 bases lay in between. CDR3 DNA sequence: TGTGCCAGTAGTACCCGCCAGGGGCCGCCCTACAATGAGCAGTTCTTC. It yields the protein CASSTRQGPPYNEQFF.

In DNA, the CDR3 is TGTGCCAGCAGTGAGACAGATTACTACAATAATTCACCCCTCCACTTT. Translation: CASSETDYYNNSPLHF. This rearrangement joins TRBV25-1 to TRBJ1-6; the D gene is possibly TRBD1 (5 bases). The CDR3 is made up of 16 amino acids. The germline V gene encodes CDR1 MGHDK and CDR2 SYGVNS. V dropped 3 bases and J dropped 5 bases, with 14 bases sitting between them.

This sequence joins TRBV5-6 and TRBJ1-2; 11 bases agree with TRBD1. The J segment lost 7 bases and the V segment lost 5 bases, leaving 4 bases of the junction unmatched. The CDR3 runs to 13 residues. The V gene's germline CDR1 is SGHDT and CDR2 YYEEEE. The CDR3, as DNA: TGTGCCAGCAGTGCGGACAGGGGGCTTGGCTACACCTTC. Translation gives CASSADRGLGYTF.

The chain employs TRBV7-3 and TRBJ2-1, with 7 bases that match TRBD2. Germline V gene lookup returns CDR1 SGHTA and CDR2 FQGTGA. This CDR3 has 16 amino acids. Unmatched junction bases numbered 3, after V lost 0 bases and J lost 1 base. The CDR3 is CASSLTGGGSYNEQFF. The CDR3 nucleotides read TGTGCCAGCAGCTTAACGGGCGGGGGTTCCTACAATGAGCAGTTCTTC.

The chain uses TRBV4-1 and TRBJ2-7; D is perhaps TRBD2 (5 bases). The CDR3 totals 16 residues. Germline V gives CDR1 MGHRA, CDR2 YSYEKL. Deletions cut 1 base from V and 2 bases from J, with 15 bases between. CDR3: CASSQGGSAIPYEQYF. CDR3 DNA: TGCGCCAGCAGCCAAGGAGGTAGCGCCATACCCTACGAGCAGTACTTC.

The V and J genes are TRBV27 and TRBJ2-4; TRBD2 might be the D (5 bases). The V and J ends lost 3 bases and 2 bases respectively, with 8 bases between them. This CDR3 is built from 14 residues. CDR1 and CDR2 from the germline V gene are MNHEY and SMNVEV (reference sequence). CDR3 in DNA: TGTGCCAGCAGTTTTCACGGGACCAAAAACATTCAGTACTTC. The encoded protein is CASSFHGTKNIQYF.

This chain connects TRBV19 to TRBJ1-1, with D maybe TRBD1 (5 bases). This CDR3 spans 13 amino acids. Trimming took off 5 bases at V and 11 bases at J, with 18 bases between the two ends. The germline gives CDR1 LNHDA, CDR2 SQIVND (reference sequence). Here the CDR3 reads CASSPQGPLSAFF. Written as DNA, the CDR3 is TGTGCCAGTAGTCCCCAGGGACCTCTGTCGGCTTTCTTT.

For this clone: The same CDR3 can be traced to other DNA sequences in this sample. V usage is TRBV18 and J usage is TRBJ2-5, with TRBD1 matching 8 bases. V trimming: 3 bases; J trimming: 2 bases; junction bases outside the gene matches: 5. CDR3 length: 15 amino acids. In germline, CDR1 is KGHSH, CDR2 LQKENI. Written as DNA, the CDR3 is TGTGCCAGCTCACCTAGGACAGGGAATCAAGAGACCCAGTACTTC. Protein product: CASSPRTGNQETQYF. Full variable domain (rest looked up from reference TRBV18 and TRBJ2-5): NAGVMQNPRHLVRRRGQEARLRCSPMKGHSHVYWYRQLPEEGLKFMVYLQKENIIDESGMPKERFSAEFPKEGPSILRIQQVVRGDSAAYFCASSPRTGNQETQYFGPGTRLLVL.

This clone was picked up a small number of times. The chain combines TRBV5-4 with TRBJ1-3; D ambiguous. Germline V lookup: CDR1 SGHNT, CDR2 YYREEE (reference sequence). The V end lost 4 bases, the J end lost 3 bases, and 5 bases lay between the germline ends. The CDR3 totals 12 residues. The CDR3 nucleotides read TGTGCCAGCAGCGATTATGGAAACACCATATATTTT. Its translation: CASSDYGNTIYF.

The V call is TRBV10-3, the J call TRBJ2-3, with TRBD1 matching 11 bases. V lost 9 bases, J lost 5 bases, and 7 bases stayed unmatched. The CDR3 length is 14 residues. Germline V gene sequence: CDR1 ENHRY, CDR2 SYGVKD. The CDR3 nucleotides are TGTGCCATACGGGGACAGGGGGTTATAGATACGCAGTATTTT. Its translation: CAIRGQGVIDTQYF.

The V call is TRBV18, the J call TRBJ1-5; 9 bases line up with TRBD1. CDR1 is KGHSH and CDR2 is LQKENI in the germline V gene. V gave up 4 bases and J gave up 1 base; unmatched junction bases: 8. CDR3 length: 17 amino acids. CDR3 sequence reads: CASSLAGTGSSNQPQHF. The CDR3 DNA follows: TGTGCCAGCTCACTTGCCGGGACAGGGTCAAGCAATCAGCCCCAGCATTTT.